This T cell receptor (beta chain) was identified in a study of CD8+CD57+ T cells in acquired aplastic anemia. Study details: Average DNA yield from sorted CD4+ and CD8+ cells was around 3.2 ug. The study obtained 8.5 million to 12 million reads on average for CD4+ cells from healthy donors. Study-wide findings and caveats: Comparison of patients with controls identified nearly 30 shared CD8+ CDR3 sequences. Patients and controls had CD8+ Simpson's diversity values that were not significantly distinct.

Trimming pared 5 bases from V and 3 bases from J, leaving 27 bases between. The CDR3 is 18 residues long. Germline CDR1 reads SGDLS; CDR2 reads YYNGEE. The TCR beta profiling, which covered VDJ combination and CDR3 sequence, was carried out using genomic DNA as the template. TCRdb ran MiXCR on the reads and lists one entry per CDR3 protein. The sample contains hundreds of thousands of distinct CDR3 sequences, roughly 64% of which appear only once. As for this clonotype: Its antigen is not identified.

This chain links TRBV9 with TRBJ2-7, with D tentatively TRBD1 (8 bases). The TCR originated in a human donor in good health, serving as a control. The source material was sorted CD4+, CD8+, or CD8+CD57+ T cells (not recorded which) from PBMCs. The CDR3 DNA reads TGTGCCAGCAGTTTGTACAGGGGGGACTATGGCTACAGCTACGAGCAGTACTTC. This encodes CASSLYRGDYGYSYEQYF.